This entry describes one T cell receptor beta chain. What it recognizes is unknown. In TCRdb, the 5' RACE reads were re-called with MiXCR into one record per CDR3 protein. Of some 760,000 distinct CDR3 sequences listed, about 20% are singletons. These data are taken from a study of identical twins. CDR3 size: 14 residues. The V end was cut by 3 bases, the J end by 3 bases, with 8 bases between. The germline V gene has CDR1 SGHAT and CDR2 FQNNGV. Study-wide points: These conclusions were based on statistical analysis (cross-sectional, not following the same donors).

This sample was also put to use in a study of T cells expressing NK-cell markers. From that second work: Seven HCMV-seropositive donors and one seronegative donor made up the eight sequenced donors. Six of the donors carried dominant NKG2C+ clonotypes that took up 1.0-7.0% of their CD8+ T cells. The CD3+CD56-NKG2C+ fraction of a handful of donors was also led by these clonotypes.

This clonotype originated in a woman between 18 and 29 years old in good health. The rearrangement links TRBV11-2 to TRBJ2-2; no clear D. What was sequenced was PBMCs. CDR3 region: CASSLTPDTGELFF. The CDR3 nucleotides are TGTGCCAGCAGCTTGACACCTGACACCGGGGAGCTGTTTTTT.